This T cell receptor beta chain appears in the sequencing data of a study of beta chain features in type 1 diabetes. CDR1 and CDR2 (germline): SGHTA, FQGNSA. CDR3 length: 14 residues. V gave up 3 bases and J gave up 2 bases, with 11 bases separating them. The investigators reverse transcribed all of the isolated RNA, so they sequenced expressed TCRB transcripts. Sequencing used immunoSEQ multiplex PCR; TCRdb keeps in-frame clones, though not all of them. The sample carries around 340,000 clones, 7% to 10% recorded once. This clone was observed a handful of times. Its antigen is still unknown. Central memory, naive, regulatory and stem cell-like memory CD4+ cells were sorted by CD45RO/CCR7/CD25/CD127/CD95/CD27. All of the sorted populations showed purity greater than 98%. General observations from the study: VDJ junctions sequenced from type 1 diabetes patients showed fewer insertions and more deletions. There was a moderate but significant shortening of TCRB CDR3s in all four CD4+ subsets of Type 1 diabetes patients. Healthy donors had naive, central memory and Treg TCRB repertoires that appeared less similar than those seen among patients.

Input material: central memory CD4+ T cells from blood. This chain links TRBV7-2 with TRBJ2-7, with D tentatively TRBD1 or TRBD2 (5 bases each). The source is a man under 40 with type 1 diabetes. The CDR3 region is CASSFRDGPYEQYF. In nucleotides, the CDR3 is TGTGCCAGCAGCTTTAGGGACGGCCCCTACGAGCAGTACTTC.